Shown below are 4 T cell receptor beta chains from a single sample sequenced in a study of regulatory T cells in long-lasting Graves disease. Building of the TCR beta libraries involved iRepertoire HTBI primers and Arm-PCR of CDR3 regions. TCRdb re-analysed the multiplex PCR reads in MiXCR, keeping a single row per CDR3 protein. The sample shows under 300,000 distinct CDR3 sequences, around a sixth of them seen only once. As to time point: newly diagnosed GD, antithyroid drugs for less than 3 months. The authors made the TCR library using RNA they extracted from PBMCs. This sample was shared with a second study, whose subject was T cells in Graves' hyperthyroidism and ophthalmopathy.

This sample comprised peripheral blood mononuclear cells (PBMCs), obtained at new diagnosis, from a patient treated with antithyroid drugs. The source of these receptors is a woman aged 30 to 39 with Graves disease.

This clonotype was counted ten times or more. The chain is built from TRBV7-6 and TRBJ1-2; 11 bases are a match to TRBD1. J was trimmed by 8 bases and V by 5 bases; bases with no gene match: 10. There are 15 residues in the CDR3. The germline CDR1 and CDR2 sequences are SGHVS and FNYEAQ. CDR3 protein: CASSPSGTGGLGYTF. As DNA, the CDR3 is TGTGCCAGCAGCCCTTCTGGGACAGGGGGTTTGGGCTACACCTTC.

This clonotype was observed at least ten times. V and J are TRBV10-3 and TRBJ2-3; D perhaps matches TRBD1 (6 bases). CDR3 length: 18 residues. In germline, CDR1 is ENHRY, CDR2 SYGVKD. The V end was cut by 0 bases, the J end by 3 bases, with 19 bases between. CDR3 sequence (DNA): TGTGCCATCAGTGAGTCGCTAATTGCCAGGGGAGAGACAGATACGCAGTATTTT. Its translation: CAISESLIARGETDTQYF.

This clonotype was found many times. The chain recombines TRBV3-1 with TRBJ1-5, with D perhaps matching TRBD1 (5 bases). The CDR3 covers 15 residues. V lost 1 base and J 2 bases, leaving 9 bases between the germline ends. In germline, CDR1 is LGHDT, CDR2 YNNKEL (reference sequence). CDR3 amino acids: CASSQVAGRNQPQHF. CDR3 DNA sequence: TGTGCCAGCAGCCAAGTTGCAGGGCGCAATCAGCCCCAGCATTTT.

The chain carries TRBV3-1 and TRBJ2-3; D gene ambiguous. The J call is uncertain, as TRBJ2-1 better fits the DNA end. The CDR3 runs to 11 residues. Germline-derived CDR1 and CDR2 are LGHDT and YNNKEL (reference sequence). The CDR3 loop is CASKLLDEQFF. The CDR3 nucleotides are TGTGCCAGCAAACTCCTCGATGAGCAGTTCTTC.